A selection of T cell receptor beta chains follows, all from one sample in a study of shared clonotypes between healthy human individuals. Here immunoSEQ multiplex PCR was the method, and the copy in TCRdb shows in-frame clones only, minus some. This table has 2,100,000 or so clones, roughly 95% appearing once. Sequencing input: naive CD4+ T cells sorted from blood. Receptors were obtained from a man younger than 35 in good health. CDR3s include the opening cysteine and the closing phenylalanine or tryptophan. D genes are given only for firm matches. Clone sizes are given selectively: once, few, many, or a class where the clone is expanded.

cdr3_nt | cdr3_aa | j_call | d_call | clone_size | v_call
TGCGCCAGCAGCTTGGGGGCTAGCGAGCAGTTCTTC | CASSLGASEQFF | TRBJ2-1 | NA | NA | TRBV5-1
TGTGCCTGGAGTGTAGAGTATGCTGGGGAGCTGTTTTTT | CAWSVEYAGELFF | TRBJ2-2 | NA | NA | TRBV30
TGTGCCAGCAGTGAAGCTCAAGGGGACAATCAGCCCCAGCATTTT | CASSEAQGDNQPQHF | TRBJ1-5 | NA | NA | TRBV2
TGTGCCAGCAGCCTTCAGACAGGGGACTCACCCCTCCACTTT | CASSLQTGDSPLHF | TRBJ1-6 | TRBD1 | once | TRBV7-2
TGTGCTAGCAGCCCCGCGGCGGGAGGTACCCGAGCCACAGATACGCAGTATTTT | CASSPAAGGTRATDTQYF | TRBJ2-3 | TRBD2 | NA | TRBV7-7
TGTGCCAGCAGCCCCTCCCCCGGACAGACCTACGAGCAGTACTTC | CASSPSPGQTYEQYF | TRBJ2-7 | NA | NA | TRBV7-2
TGCAGCGTTGATTCAGGGAGCAACGAGCAGTACTTC | CSVDSGSNEQYF | TRBJ2-7 | NA | NA | TRBV29-1
TGTGCCTGGAGCCGAGGGGTGAACACTGAAGCTTTCTTT | CAWSRGVNTEAFF | TRBJ1-1 | NA | NA | TRBV30
TGTGCCATCAGTGAGAGGGGACTTGGGTCACCCCTCCACTTT | CAISERGLGSPLHF | TRBJ1-6 | NA | NA | TRBV10-3
TGTGCCAGCAGTTACGACAGGGGCTATAATTCACCCCTCCACTTT | CASSYDRGYNSPLHF | TRBJ1-6 | TRBD1 | NA | TRBV27
TGTGCCAGCAGCTTAGGTAGGGGGCAATCGCATTCACCCCTCCACTTT | CASSLGRGQSHSPLHF | TRBJ1-6 | TRBD1 | NA | TRBV7-9
TGCGCCAGCAGTGAGTCTGGACAGGCTGAGACCCAGTACTTC | CASSESGQAETQYF | TRBJ2-5 | TRBD1 | NA | TRBV10-1
TGTGCCAGTAGATCCGGACAGGGGAAGGGGGAGACCCAGTACTTC | CASRSGQGKGETQYF | TRBJ2-5 | TRBD1 | NA | TRBV19
TGTGCCAGCAGCTTGGACTCAGGGTCAGAGACCCAGTACTTC | CASSLDSGSETQYF | TRBJ2-5 | NA | NA | TRBV7-2
TGTGCAAGTCGCTTCCATGTAAGGGGACAGGGGAGTTATAATGAAAAACTGTTTTTT | CASRFHVRGQGSYNEKLFF | TRBJ1-4 | NA | NA | TRBV12-2
TGCGCCAGCAGCTTGGAGAGCTACACAGATACGCAGTATTTT | CASSLESYTDTQYF | TRBJ2-3 | NA | NA | TRBV5-1
TGCGCCAGCAGCCGTAACACCGGGGAGACCCAGTACTTC | CASSRNTGETQYF | TRBJ2-5 | NA | NA | TRBV4-3
TGTGCCAGTAGTCTTGGAGGGGACAGGGTCTCCTACGAGCAGTACTTC | CASSLGGDRVSYEQYF | TRBJ2-7 | TRBD1 | NA | TRBV19
TGCGCCAGCAGTGAAATTGACTACTCGCAAGAGACCCAGTACTTC | CASSEIDYSQETQYF | TRBJ2-5 | NA | NA | TRBV10-1
TGCAGCGTAAGGCTTGGAGGGATGACCGGGGAGCTGTTTTTT | CSVRLGGMTGELFF | TRBJ2-2 | NA | NA | TRBV29-1
TGTGCCTGGAGTAGACTGGCCCCCGATGGCTACACCTTC | CAWSRLAPDGYTF | TRBJ1-2 | NA | once | TRBV30
TGCGCCAGCAGCCAAGATCGGACAGGAGGGTCGGGCATTCAGTACTTC | CASSQDRTGGSGIQYF | TRBJ2-4 | NA | NA | TRBV4-1
TGTGCCAGCAGCTTAATGAGCGGGGGGGCAGATACGCAGTATTTT | CASSLMSGGADTQYF | TRBJ2-3 | TRBD2 | NA | TRBV7-2
TGTGCCAGCAGCCCGACCCTCGGTGAGCAGTACTTC | CASSPTLGEQYF | TRBJ2-7 | NA | NA | TRBV7-2
TGCGCCAGCAATTCAAACACCGGGGAGCTGTTTTTT | CASNSNTGELFF | TRBJ2-2 | NA | NA | TRBV10-1
TGTGCCAGCAGCGTAGCGGGCTCAAGTCAAGAGACCCAGTACTTC | CASSVAGSSQETQYF | TRBJ2-5 | NA | NA | TRBV9
TGTGCCAGTACCCCTAGCGGGAGACTAGATACGCAGTATTTT | CASTPSGRLDTQYF | TRBJ2-3 | TRBD2 | NA | TRBV19
TGTGCCAGCAGCCGACAGGGGGCCCGGGAGACCCAGTACTTC | CASSRQGARETQYF | TRBJ2-5 | TRBD1 | NA | TRBV28
TGTGCCAGCAGTTTTATGAGTCAGTTACCTCAAGATACGCAGTATTTT | CASSFMSQLPQDTQYF | TRBJ2-3 | NA | once | TRBV28